This TCR beta chain was observed in a study of OX40 agonist ivuxolimab in advanced cancers. Repertoires were generated with immunoSEQ multiplex PCR, while TCRdb's copy carries only in-frame clones and drops some. The sample carries approximately 61,000 clones, about 88% recorded once. The CDR3 totals 15 residues. The V gene lost 6 bases and the J gene lost 3 bases, with 16 bases spanning the gap. Germline CDR1 reads MNHEY; CDR2 reads SMNVEV (reference sequence). The V gene is TRBV27, the J gene TRBJ2-3; D is perhaps TRBD1 (5 bases). The TCR was taken from an adult with an advanced solid tumor such as melanoma, head and neck, liver or kidney cancer. The sample consisted of CD4+ or CD8+ T cells sorted from blood, taken in a trial of the OX40 agonist ivuxolimab. The CDR3 loop is CASSTRVGHTDTQYF. The CDR3 DNA is TGTGCCAGCAGCACTCGGGTGGGGCATACAGATACGCAGTATTTT.